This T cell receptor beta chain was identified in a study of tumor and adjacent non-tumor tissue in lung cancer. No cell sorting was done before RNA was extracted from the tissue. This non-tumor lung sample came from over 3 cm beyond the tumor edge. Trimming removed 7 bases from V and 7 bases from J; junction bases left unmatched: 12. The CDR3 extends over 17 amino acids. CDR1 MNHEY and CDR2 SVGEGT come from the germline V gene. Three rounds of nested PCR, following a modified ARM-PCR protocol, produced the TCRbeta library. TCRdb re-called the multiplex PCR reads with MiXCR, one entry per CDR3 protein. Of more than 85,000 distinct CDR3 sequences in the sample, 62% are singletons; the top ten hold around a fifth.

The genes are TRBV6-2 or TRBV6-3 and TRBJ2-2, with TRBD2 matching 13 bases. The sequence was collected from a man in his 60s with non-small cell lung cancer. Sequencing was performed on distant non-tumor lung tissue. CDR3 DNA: TGTGCCAGCAACAAACCGGGACTAGCGGGAATGGTCGGGGAGCTGTTTTTT. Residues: CASNKPGLAGMVGELFF.